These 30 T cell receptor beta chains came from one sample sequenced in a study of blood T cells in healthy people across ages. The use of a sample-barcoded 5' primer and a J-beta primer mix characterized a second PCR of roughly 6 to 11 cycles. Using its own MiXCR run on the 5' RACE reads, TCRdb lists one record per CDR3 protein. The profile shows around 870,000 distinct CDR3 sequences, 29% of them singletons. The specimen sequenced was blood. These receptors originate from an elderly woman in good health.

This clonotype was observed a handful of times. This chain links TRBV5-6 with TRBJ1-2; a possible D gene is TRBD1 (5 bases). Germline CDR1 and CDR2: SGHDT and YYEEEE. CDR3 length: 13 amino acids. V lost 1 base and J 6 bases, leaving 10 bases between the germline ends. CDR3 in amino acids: CASSLTGSNGYTF. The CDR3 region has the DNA TGTGCCAGCAGCTTGACAGGTTCGAATGGCTACACCTTC.

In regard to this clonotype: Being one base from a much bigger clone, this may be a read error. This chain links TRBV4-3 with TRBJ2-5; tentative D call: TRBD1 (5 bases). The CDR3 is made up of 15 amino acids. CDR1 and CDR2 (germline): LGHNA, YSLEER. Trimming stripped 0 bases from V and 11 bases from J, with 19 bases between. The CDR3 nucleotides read TGCGCCAGCAGCCAAGATCCAGGGATCTACAATGAGCAGTACTTC. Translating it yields CASSQDPGIYNEQYF.

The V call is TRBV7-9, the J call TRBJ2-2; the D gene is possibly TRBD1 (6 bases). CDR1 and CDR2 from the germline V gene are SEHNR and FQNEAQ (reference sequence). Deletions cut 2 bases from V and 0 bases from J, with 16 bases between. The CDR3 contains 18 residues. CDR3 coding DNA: TGTGCCAGCAGCTTATCTTTACAGGGTATTGCGAACACCGGGGAGCTGTTTTTT. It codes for CASSLSLQGIANTGELFF.

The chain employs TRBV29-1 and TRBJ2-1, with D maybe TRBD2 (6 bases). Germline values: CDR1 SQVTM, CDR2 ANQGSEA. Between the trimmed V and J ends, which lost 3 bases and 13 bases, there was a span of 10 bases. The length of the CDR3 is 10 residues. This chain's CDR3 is CSVDGGSQFF. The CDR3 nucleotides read TGCAGCGTTGACGGAGGGTCCCAGTTCTTC.

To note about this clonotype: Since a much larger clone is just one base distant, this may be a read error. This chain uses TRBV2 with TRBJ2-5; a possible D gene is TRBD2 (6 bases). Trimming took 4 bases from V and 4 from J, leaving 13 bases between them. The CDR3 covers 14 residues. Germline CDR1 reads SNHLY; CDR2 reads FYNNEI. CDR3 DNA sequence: TGTGCCAGCAGTGCTCGACTAGACAGAGAGACCCAGTACTTC. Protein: CASSARLDRETQYF.

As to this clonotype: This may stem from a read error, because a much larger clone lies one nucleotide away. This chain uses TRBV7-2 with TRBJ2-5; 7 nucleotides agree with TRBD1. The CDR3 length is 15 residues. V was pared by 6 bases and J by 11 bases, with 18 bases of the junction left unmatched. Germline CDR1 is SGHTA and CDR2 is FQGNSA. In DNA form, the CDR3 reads TGTGCCAGCAGTCCCGGGACAGCCTTCTACAATGAGCAGTACTTC. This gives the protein CASSPGTAFYNEQYF.

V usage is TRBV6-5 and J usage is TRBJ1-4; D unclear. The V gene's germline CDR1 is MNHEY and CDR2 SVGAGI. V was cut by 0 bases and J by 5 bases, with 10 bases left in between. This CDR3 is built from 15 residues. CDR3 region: CASSYSGRGNEKLFF. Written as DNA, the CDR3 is TGTGCCAGCAGTTACTCTGGTCGAGGGAATGAAAAACTGTTTTTT.

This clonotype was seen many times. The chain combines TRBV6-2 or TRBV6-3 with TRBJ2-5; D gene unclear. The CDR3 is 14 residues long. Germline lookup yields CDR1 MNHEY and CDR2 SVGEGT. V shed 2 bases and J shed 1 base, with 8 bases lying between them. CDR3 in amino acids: CASSYEGFQETQYF. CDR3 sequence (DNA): TGTGCCAGCAGTTACGAAGGATTCCAAGAGACCCAGTACTTC.

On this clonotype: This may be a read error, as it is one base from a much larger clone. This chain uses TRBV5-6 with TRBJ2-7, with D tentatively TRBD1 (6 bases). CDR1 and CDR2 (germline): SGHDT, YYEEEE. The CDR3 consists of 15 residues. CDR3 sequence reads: CASSFSRDNSYKQYF. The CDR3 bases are TGTGCCAGCAGCTTTTCCCGGGACAACTCCTACAAGCAGTACTTC.

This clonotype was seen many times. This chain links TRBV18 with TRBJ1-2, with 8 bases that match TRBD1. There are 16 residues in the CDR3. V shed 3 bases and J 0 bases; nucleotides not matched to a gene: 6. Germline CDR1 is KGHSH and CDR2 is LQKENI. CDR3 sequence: CASSPGTGIANYGYTF. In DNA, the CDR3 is TGTGCCAGCTCACCGGGGACAGGCATAGCTAACTATGGCTACACCTTC.

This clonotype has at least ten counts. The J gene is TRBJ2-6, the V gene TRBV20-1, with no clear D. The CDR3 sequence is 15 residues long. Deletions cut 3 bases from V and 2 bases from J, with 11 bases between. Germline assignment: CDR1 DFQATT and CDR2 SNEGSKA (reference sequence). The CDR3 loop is CSASGTLAGANVLTF. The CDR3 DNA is TGCAGTGCTAGTGGAACCCTAGCTGGGGCCAACGTCCTGACTTTC.

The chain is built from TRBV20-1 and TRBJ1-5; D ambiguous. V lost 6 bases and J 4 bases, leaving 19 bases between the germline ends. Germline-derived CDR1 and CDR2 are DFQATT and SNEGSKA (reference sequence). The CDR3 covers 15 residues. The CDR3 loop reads CSAVPLAKGNQPQHF. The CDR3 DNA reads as TGCAGTGCCGTCCCCCTAGCCAAGGGTAATCAGCCCCAGCATTTT.

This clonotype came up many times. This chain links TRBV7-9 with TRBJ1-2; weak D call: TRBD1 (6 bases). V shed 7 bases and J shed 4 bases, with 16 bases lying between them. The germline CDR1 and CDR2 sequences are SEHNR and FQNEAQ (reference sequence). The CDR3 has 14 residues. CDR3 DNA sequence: TGTGCCAGCACCCCTGGGGGGCCTCTCTATGGCTACACCTTC. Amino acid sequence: CASTPGGPLYGYTF.

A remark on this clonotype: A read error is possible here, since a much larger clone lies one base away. CDR3 in amino acids: CASSPRGGQYNEQFF. CDR3 DNA sequence: TGTGCCAGCAGCCCCCGGGGGGGACAATACAATGAGCAGTTCTTC. The chain links TRBV7-2 to TRBJ2-1; TRBD2 matches at 8 bases. This CDR3 spans 15 amino acids. Germline CDR1 reads SGHTA; CDR2 reads FQGNSA. J was trimmed by 4 bases and V by 5 bases; bases with no gene match: 7.

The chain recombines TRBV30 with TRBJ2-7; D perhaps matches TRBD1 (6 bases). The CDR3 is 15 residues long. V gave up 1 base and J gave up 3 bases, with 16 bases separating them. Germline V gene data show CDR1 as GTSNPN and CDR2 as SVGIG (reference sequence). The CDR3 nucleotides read TGTGCCTGGAGTGGAGACAGGTCCAGTTACTACGAGCAGTACTTC. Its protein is CAWSGDRSSYYEQYF.

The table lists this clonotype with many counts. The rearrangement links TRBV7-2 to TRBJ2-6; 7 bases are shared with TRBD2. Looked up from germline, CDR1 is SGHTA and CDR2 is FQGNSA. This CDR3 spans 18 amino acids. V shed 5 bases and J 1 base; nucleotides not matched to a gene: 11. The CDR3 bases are TGTGCCAGCAGCACACTAGCGCTCATATCATCTGGGGCCAACGTCCTGACTTTC. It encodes CASSTLALISSGANVLTF.

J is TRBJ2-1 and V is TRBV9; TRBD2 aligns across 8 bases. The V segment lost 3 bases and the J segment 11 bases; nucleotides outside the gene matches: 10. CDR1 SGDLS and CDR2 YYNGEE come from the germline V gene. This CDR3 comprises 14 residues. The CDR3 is CASSGTSLGYQQFF. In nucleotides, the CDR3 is TGTGCCAGCAGCGGGACTAGCTTAGGCTATCAGCAGTTCTTC.

The CDR3 region is CSAQGVLGSGGNYEQYF. The CDR3, as DNA: TGCAGTGCTCAGGGGGTTCTAGGATCTGGTGGAAACTACGAGCAGTACTTC. J is TRBJ2-5 and V is TRBV20-1; 7 bases map to TRBD1. The J call is in doubt because the DNA end fits TRBJ2-7 better. In germline, CDR1 is DFQATT, CDR2 SNEGSKA (reference sequence). The CDR3 has 17 amino acids.

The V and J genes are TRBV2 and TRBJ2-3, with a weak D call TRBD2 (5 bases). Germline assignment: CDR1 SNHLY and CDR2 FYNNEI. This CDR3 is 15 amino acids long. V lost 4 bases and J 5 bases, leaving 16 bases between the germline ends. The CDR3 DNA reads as TGTGCCAGCAGTGTCCAGGAGGTGCCCTTAGATACGCAGTATTTT. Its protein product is CASSVQEVPLDTQYF. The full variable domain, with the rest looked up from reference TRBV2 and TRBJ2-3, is EPEVTQTPSHQVTQMGQEVILRCVPISNHLYFYWYRQILGQKVEFLVSFYNNEISEKSEIFDDQFSVERPDGSNFTLKIRSTKLEDSAMYFCASSVQEVPLDTQYFGPGTRLTVL.

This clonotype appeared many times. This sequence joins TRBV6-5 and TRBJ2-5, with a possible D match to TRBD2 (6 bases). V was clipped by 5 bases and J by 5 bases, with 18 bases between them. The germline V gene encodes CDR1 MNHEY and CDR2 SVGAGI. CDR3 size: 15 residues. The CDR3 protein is CASSPTRGGTETQYF. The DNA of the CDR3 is TGTGCCAGCAGTCCGACGCGGGGTGGTACGGAGACCCAGTACTTC.

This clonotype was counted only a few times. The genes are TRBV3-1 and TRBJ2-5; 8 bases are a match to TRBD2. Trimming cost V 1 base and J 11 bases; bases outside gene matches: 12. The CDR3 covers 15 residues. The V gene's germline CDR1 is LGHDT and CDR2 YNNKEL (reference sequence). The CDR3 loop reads CASSQGAGGLNEQYF. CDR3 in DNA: TGTGCCAGCAGCCAAGGGGCGGGGGGACTCAATGAGCAGTACTTC.

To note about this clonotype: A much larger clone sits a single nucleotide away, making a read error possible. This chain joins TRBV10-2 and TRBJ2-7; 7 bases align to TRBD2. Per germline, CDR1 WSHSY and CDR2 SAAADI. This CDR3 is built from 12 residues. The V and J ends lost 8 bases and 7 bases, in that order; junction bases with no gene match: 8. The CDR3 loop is CASRASGNEQYF. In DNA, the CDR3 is TGCGCCAGCCGGGCTAGCGGCAATGAGCAGTACTTC.

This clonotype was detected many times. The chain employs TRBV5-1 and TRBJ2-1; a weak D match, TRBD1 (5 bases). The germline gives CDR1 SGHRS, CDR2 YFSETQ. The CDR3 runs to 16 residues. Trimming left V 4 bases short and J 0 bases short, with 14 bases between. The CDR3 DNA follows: TGCGCCAGCAGCACGGCAGGGTTTAGCTCCTACAATGAGCAGTTCTTC. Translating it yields CASSTAGFSSYNEQFF.

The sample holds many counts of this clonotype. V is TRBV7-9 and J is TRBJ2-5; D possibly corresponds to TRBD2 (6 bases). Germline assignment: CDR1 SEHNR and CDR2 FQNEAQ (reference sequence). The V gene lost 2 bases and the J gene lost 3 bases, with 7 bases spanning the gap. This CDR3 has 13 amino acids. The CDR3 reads CASSLRGKETQYF. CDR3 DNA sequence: TGTGCCAGCAGCTTACGGGGGAAAGAGACCCAGTACTTC.

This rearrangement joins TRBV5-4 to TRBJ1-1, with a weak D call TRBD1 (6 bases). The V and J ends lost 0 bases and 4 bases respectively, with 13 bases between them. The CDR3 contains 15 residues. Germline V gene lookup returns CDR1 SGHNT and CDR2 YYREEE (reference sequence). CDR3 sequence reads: CASSLVAGDSTEAFF. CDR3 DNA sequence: TGTGCCAGCAGCTTGGTAGCAGGGGATAGCACTGAAGCTTTCTTT.

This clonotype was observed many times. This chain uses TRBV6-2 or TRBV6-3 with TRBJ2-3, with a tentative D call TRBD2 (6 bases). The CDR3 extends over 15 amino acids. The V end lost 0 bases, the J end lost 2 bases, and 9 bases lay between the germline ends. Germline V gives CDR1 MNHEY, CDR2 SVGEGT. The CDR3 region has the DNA TGTGCCAGCAGTTACTCGGACTATGCCACAGATACGCAGTATTTT. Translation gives CASSYSDYATDTQYF.

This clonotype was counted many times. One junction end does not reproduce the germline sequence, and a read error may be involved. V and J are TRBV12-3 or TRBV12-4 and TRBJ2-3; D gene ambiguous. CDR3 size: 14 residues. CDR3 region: CASSLRPSTDTQYF. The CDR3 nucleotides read TGCGCCAGCAGCCTCCGGCCTAGCACAGATACGCAGTATTTT.

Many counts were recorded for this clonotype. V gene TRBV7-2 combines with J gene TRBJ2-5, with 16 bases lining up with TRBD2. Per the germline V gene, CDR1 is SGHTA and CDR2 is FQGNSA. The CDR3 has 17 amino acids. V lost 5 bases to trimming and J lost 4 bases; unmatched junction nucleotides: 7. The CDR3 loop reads CASSRGTSGGVLETQYF. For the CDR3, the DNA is TGTGCCAGCAGCCGAGGGACTAGCGGGGGGGTCCTAGAGACCCAGTACTTC.

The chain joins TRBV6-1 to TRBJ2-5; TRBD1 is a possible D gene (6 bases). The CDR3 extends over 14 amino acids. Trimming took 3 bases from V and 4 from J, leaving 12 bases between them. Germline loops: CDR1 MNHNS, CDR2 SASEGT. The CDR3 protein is CASSDPRGGETQYF. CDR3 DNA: TGTGCCAGCAGTGATCCCAGGGGCGGAGAGACCCAGTACTTC.

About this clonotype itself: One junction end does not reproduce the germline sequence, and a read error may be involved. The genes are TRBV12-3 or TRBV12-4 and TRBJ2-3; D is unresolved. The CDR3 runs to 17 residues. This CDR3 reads CASSSPISMESADAQYF. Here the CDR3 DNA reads TGTGCCAGCAGCAGCCCAATCAGTATGGAGAGCGCAGATGCGCAATATTTT.